The 19 T cell receptor beta chains below come from one sample, sequenced in a study of T cell clonality in common variable immunodeficiency (dated by TCRdb to 2013 to 2016). The method was the immunoSEQ multiplex PCR assay. In TCRdb, the immuneACCESS table is reduced to in-frame sequences with V and J assigned. These tables do not hold every clone; where another copy was compared, an unresolved V gene accounts for under half, and the others remain unexplained. This sample shows more than 55,000 clones, and none of them turns up only once. The ten most abundant clones make up about 1.5% of the sample. Input material: peripheral blood mononuclear cells. The origin of the receptors is a person between 18 and 75 years old in good health.

This clone was picked up many times. Coverage ceases 3 residues before the CDR3 finishes, and the germline J gene fills in the end. The chain uses TRBV7-3 and TRBJ1-1, with D maybe TRBD1 (6 bases). This CDR3 is built from 13 residues. V was clipped by 7 bases and J by 1 base, with 10 bases between them. Germline CDR1 is SGHTA and CDR2 is FQGTGA. CDR3 residues: CASKTDRNTEAFF. The part of the CDR3 DNA that was read is TGTGCCAGCAAGACGGACAGGAACACTGAA.

This clone has ten or more counts. The CDR3 end is not reached by the read, which stops 3 residues before it; the germline J gene fills it in. The chain recombines TRBV20-1 with TRBJ2-3, with D uncertain. This CDR3 spans 14 amino acids. V lost 6 bases, J lost 2 bases, and 15 bases lay in between. The germline gives CDR1 DFQATT, CDR2 SNEGSKA (reference sequence). The CDR3 protein is CSAMSFSLTDTQYF. The DNA read from the CDR3 is TGCAGTGCCATGAGCTTTTCGCTCACAGATACG.

The table lists this clone with many counts. The read halts 3 residues ahead of the CDR3 end, with the missing end drawn from the germline J gene. V is TRBV13 and J is TRBJ2-7; D is unresolved. V was cut by 5 bases and J by 0 bases, with 2 bases left in between. The CDR3 consists of 11 residues. Germline CDR1 reads PRHDT; CDR2 reads FYEKMQ (reference sequence). The CDR3 spells CASSHSYEQYF. CDR3 DNA (partial): TGTGCCAGCAGCCACTCCTACGAG.

With respect to this clone: The observed sequence ends 3 residues before the CDR3 terminus, with the missing tail filled in from the germline J gene. The rearrangement joins TRBV4-2 to TRBJ2-5; 11 bases are shared with TRBD2. The germline V gene encodes CDR1 LGHNA and CDR2 YNFKEQ. This CDR3 has 19 amino acids. With V trimmed by 1 base and J by 1 base, 11 bases remained unmatched. Incomplete CDR3 DNA: TGTGCCAGCAGCCAAGGGGGGGGACTAGCGGAGGGACTCCAAGAGACC. Protein sequence: CASSQGGGLAEGLQET. The CDR3 in full is CASSQGGGLAEGLQETQYF.

Ten or more counts support this clone. The read terminates 3 residues ahead of where the CDR3 ends, so the germline J gene completes it. The rearrangement uses TRBV20-1 and TRBJ2-1, with 9 bases lining up with TRBD2. With 0 bases clipped from V and 6 bases from J, the junction kept 12 bases outside the gene matches. CDR3 size: 17 residues. CDR1 and CDR2 from the germline V gene are DFQATT and SNEGSKA (reference sequence). CDR3 bases read: TGCAGTGCTAGAGATCAGCTCGGTAGCGGGAGCGGCAATGAG. Encoded protein: CSARDQLGSGSGNE. In full, the CDR3 reads CSARDQLGSGSGNEQFF.

This clone was picked up many times. The read stops 3 residues short of the end of the CDR3; the missing end is completed from the germline J gene. The chain carries TRBV4-2 and TRBJ2-2; TRBD2 agrees at 8 bases. V lost 1 base to trimming and J lost 4 bases; unmatched junction nucleotides: 8. The length of the CDR3 is 17 residues. The germline V gene encodes CDR1 LGHNA and CDR2 YNFKEQ. The sequenced CDR3 bases are TGTGCCAGCAGCCAAGCTCGCGGGAGGCGGGGCACCGGGGAG. This translates into CASSQARGRRGTGE. The entire CDR3 protein is CASSQARGRRGTGELFF.

The table lists this clone with many counts. The read terminates 3 residues before the CDR3 end, so the remaining end is supplied by the germline J gene. The chain links TRBV6-7 to TRBJ2-1; 10 bases match TRBD2. TRBV6-7 is annotated as an ORF whose role is uncertain. The length of the CDR3 is 16 residues. V lost 5 bases, J lost 6 bases, and 10 bases stayed unmatched. The DNA read from the CDR3 is TGTGCCAGCAGTCCCCCCCGTCTAGCGGGAGTCAATGAG. Its translation: CASSPPRLAGVNE. The CDR3 reads in full as CASSPPRLAGVNEQFF.

Ten or more counts support this clone. This chain's CDR3 is CAWSAGTHNTGELFF. The CDR3 bases that were read are TGTGCCTGGAGCGCCGGGACACACAACACCGGGGAG. V gene TRBV30 combines with J gene TRBJ2-2, with D possibly being TRBD1 (6 bases). The read terminates 3 residues before the CDR3 end, so the remaining end is supplied by the germline J gene. The V gene's germline CDR1 is GTSNPN and CDR2 SVGIG (reference sequence). The CDR3 contains 15 residues. V was shortened by 3 bases and J by 2 bases, with 13 bases between the two germline ends.

This clone was observed many times. Read data end 3 residues before the CDR3 end; the end is taken from the germline J gene. This chain links TRBV4-1 with TRBJ2-7, with TRBD1 identical over 12 bases. J lost 3 bases, V lost 3 bases, and 6 bases had no gene match. CDR1 MGHRA and CDR2 YSYEKL come from the germline V gene. The CDR3 is made up of 16 amino acids. CDR3 bases read: TGCGCCAGCAGCCAGCAGGGGACAGGGGGCGGCTACGAG. Residues: CASSQQGTGGGYE. The full CDR3 is CASSQQGTGGGYEQYF.

This clone came up many times. This CDR3 is CASSLTGLTTEAFF. The sequenced CDR3 bases are TGCGCCAGCAGCTTGACAGGGTTGACCACTGAA. The chain is built from TRBV5-1 and TRBJ1-1; tentatively, D is TRBD1 (6 bases). Read data end 3 residues before the CDR3 end; the end is taken from the germline J gene. The V and J ends lost 1 base and 4 bases respectively, with 11 bases between them. Germline CDR1 and CDR2: SGHRS and YFSETQ. This CDR3 comprises 14 residues.

This clone was recorded many times. Read sequence stops 3 residues before the CDR3 end, and the germline J gene provides the missing end. This chain connects TRBV28 to TRBJ2-3, with 13 bases lining up with TRBD2. CDR1 is MDHEN, CDR2 SYDVKM, per germline. The CDR3 has 16 residues. Incomplete CDR3 DNA: TGTGCCAGCAGTACCTGGACTAGCGGGGGCCTGCGAACG. Amino acids: CASSTWTSGGLRT. The full CDR3 reads CASSTWTSGGLRTQYF.

This clone occurred many times. The read comes to an end 3 residues before the CDR3 does, leaving the germline J gene to fill in the end. This rearrangement joins TRBV5-6 to TRBJ1-2; a weak D match, TRBD1 (5 bases). Looked up from germline, CDR1 is SGHDT and CDR2 is YYEEEE. Trimming removed 4 bases from V and 3 bases from J, with 7 bases in between. The CDR3 runs to 12 residues. The CDR3 spells CASSGGYYGYTF. CDR3 DNA, as far as it was read: TGTGCCAGCAGCGGGGGGTACTATGGC.

This clone was seen at least ten times. Read coverage stops 3 residues before the CDR3 terminus; the germline J gene supplies the remainder. The V gene is TRBV7-2, the J gene TRBJ2-1, with a tentative D call TRBD2 (7 bases). Germline CDR1 and CDR2: SGHTA and FQGNSA. This CDR3 has 14 residues. Trimming stripped 6 bases from V and 9 bases from J, with 18 bases between. CDR3: CASRMGAGVFEQFF. Partial CDR3 DNA: TGTGCCAGCAGGATGGGGGCGGGAGTGTTTGAG.

This clone was seen at least ten times. The CDR3 end lies 3 residues beyond the end of the read and is filled in from the germline J gene. The V call is TRBV28, the J call TRBJ2-7; 9 bases map to TRBD1. The J segment lost 3 bases and the V segment lost 10 bases, leaving 10 bases of the junction unmatched. Per germline, CDR1 MDHEN and CDR2 SYDVKM. The CDR3 runs to 14 residues. The sequenced CDR3 bases are TGTGCCACCCTACAGGGGGCGGGAGTCTACGAG. Its protein product is CATLQGAGVYE. The full CDR3 protein reads CATLQGAGVYEQYF.

This clone has a count of ten or more. Read coverage stops 3 residues before the CDR3 terminus; the germline J gene supplies the remainder. The chain recombines TRBV15 with TRBJ2-3, with D maybe TRBD2 (6 bases). The germline V and J ends were trimmed by 0 bases and 0 bases, with 10 bases remaining between them. This CDR3 region has 16 residues. CDR1 and CDR2 from the germline V gene are LNHNV and YYDKDF (reference sequence). Incomplete CDR3 DNA: TGTGCCACCAGCAGAGATTACCGGGGGAGCACAGATACG. The encoded protein is CATSRDYRGSTDT. In full, the CDR3 is CATSRDYRGSTDTQYF.

This clone was observed many times. Sequencing ends 3 residues short of the CDR3 end; the germline J gene provides the rest. V and J are TRBV28 and TRBJ1-2; D is ambiguous. CDR3 length equals 13 residues. The V gene's germline CDR1 is MDHEN and CDR2 SYDVKM. V lost 2 bases to trimming and J lost 4 bases, with 8 bases between them. The part of the CDR3 DNA that was read is TGTGCCAGCAGTTTAAGTTACAGCTATGGC. Amino acids: CASSLSYSYG. Given in full, the CDR3 is CASSLSYSYGYTF.

In the case of this clone: With the read ending 3 residues before the CDR3 end, the germline J gene is used to fill in that end. The J gene is TRBJ2-7, the V gene TRBV30, with TRBD1 as a possible D gene (6 bases). CDR1 GTSNPN and CDR2 SVGIG come from the germline V gene (reference sequence). This CDR3 spans 13 amino acids. V was cut by 1 base and J by 4 bases, with 11 bases left in between. The part of the CDR3 DNA that was read is TGTGCCTGGAGTGATACAGGGTCATACGAG. Translated: CAWSDTGSYE. The full CDR3 sequence reads CAWSDTGSYEQYF.

This clone was counted at least ten times. The observed sequence ends 3 residues before the CDR3 terminus, with the missing tail filled in from the germline J gene. The rearrangement joins TRBV2 to TRBJ2-1; 9 bases map to TRBD1. The V segment lost 7 bases and the J segment 9 bases; nucleotides outside the gene matches: 4. Germline CDR1 reads SNHLY; CDR2 reads FYNNEI. The CDR3 loop spans 12 amino acids. Partial CDR3 DNA: TGTGCCAGCATTCGACAGGGGGGTGAG. Protein: CASIRQGGE. The full CDR3 protein is CASIRQGGEQFF.

This clone occurred many times. The read stops 3 residues short of the end of the CDR3; the missing end is completed from the germline J gene. The rearrangement joins TRBV7-8 to TRBJ2-1; D is ambiguous. The V gene's germline CDR1 is SGHVS and CDR2 FQNEAQ. The V gene lost 5 bases and the J gene lost 6 bases, with 14 bases spanning the gap. The CDR3 runs 14 residues. The CDR3 bases that were read are TGTGCCAGCAGCCCCCTCATTCCCAGCAATGAG. Its protein product is CASSPLIPSNE. From start to end, the CDR3 is CASSPLIPSNEQFF.